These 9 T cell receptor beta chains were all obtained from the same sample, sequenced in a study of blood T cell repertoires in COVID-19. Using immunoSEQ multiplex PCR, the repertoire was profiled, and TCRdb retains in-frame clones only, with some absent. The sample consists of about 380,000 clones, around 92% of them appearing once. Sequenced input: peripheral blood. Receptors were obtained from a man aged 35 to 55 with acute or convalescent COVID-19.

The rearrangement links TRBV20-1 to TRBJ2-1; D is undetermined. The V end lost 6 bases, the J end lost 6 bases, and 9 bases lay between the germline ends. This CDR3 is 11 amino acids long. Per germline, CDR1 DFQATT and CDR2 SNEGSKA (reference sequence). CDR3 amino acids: CSAPVFNEQFF. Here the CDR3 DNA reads TGCAGTGCCCCAGTCTTCAATGAGCAGTTCTTC.

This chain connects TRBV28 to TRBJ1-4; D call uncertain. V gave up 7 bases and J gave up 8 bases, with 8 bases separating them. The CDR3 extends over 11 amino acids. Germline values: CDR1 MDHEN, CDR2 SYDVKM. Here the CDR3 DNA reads TGTGCCAGCATGGCGGGAGAAAAACTGTTTTTT. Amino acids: CASMAGEKLFF.

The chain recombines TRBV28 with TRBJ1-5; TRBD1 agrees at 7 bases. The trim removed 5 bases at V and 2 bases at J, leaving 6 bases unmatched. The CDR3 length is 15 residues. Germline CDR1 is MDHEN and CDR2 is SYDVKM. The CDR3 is CASSISGGGNQPQHF. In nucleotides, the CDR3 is TGTGCCAGCAGTATCTCAGGGGGTGGCAATCAGCCCCAGCATTTT.

Here the CDR3 reads CASSPRRSTEAFF. The CDR3 DNA is TGTGCCAGCAGCCCTAGGAGATCCACTGAAGCTTTCTTT. J is TRBJ1-1 and V is TRBV3-1 (or the pseudogene TRBV3-2); D call uncertain. CDR1 and CDR2 from the germline V gene are LGHDT and YNNKEL (reference sequence). The CDR3 consists of 13 residues. V shed 4 bases and J shed 4 bases, with 10 bases lying between them.

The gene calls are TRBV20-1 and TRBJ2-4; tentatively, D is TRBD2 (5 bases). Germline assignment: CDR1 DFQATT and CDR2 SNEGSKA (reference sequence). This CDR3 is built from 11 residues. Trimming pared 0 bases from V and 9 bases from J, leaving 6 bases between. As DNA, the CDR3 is TGCAGTGCTAGAGATGCGGGCATTCAGTACTTC. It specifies CSARDAGIQYF.

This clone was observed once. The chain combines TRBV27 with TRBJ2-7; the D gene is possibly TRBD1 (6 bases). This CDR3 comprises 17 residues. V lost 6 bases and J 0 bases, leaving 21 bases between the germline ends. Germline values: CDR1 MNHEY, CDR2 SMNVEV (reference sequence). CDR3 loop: CASSSLRQALSSYEQYF. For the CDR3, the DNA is TGTGCCAGCAGCTCCCTTCGACAGGCCCTAAGCTCCTACGAGCAGTACTTC.

This CDR3 reads CASSSNRGLEAFF. The CDR3 bases are TGTGCCAGCAGCTCCAACAGGGGGCTTGAAGCTTTCTTT. The chain is built from TRBV5-8 and TRBJ1-1, with TRBD1 identical over 9 bases. Trimming removed 3 bases from V and 7 bases from J; junction bases left unmatched: 4. Germline CDR1 SGHTS, CDR2 YDEGEE. The CDR3 covers 13 residues.

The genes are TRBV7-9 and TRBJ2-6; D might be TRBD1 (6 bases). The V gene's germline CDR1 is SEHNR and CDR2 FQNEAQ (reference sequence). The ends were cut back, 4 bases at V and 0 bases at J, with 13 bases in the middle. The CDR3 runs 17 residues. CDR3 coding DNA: TGTGCCAGCAGCTGGGCTGGGACAAGCTCTGGGGCCAACGTCCTGACTTTC. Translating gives CASSWAGTSSGANVLTF. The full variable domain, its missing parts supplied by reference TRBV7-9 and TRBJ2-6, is DTGVSQNPRHKITKRGQNVTFRCDPISEHNRLYWYRQTLGQGPEFLTYFQNEAQLEKSRLLSDRFSAERPKGSFSTLEIQRTEQGDSAMYLCASSWAGTSSGANVLTFGAGSRLTVL.

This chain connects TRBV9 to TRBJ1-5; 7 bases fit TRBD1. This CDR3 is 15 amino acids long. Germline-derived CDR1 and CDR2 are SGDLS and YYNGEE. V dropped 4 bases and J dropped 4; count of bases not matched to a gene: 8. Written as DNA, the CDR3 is TGTGCCAGCAGCACCCACACGGGACAGAATCAGCCCCAGCATTTT. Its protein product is CASSTHTGQNQPQHF.